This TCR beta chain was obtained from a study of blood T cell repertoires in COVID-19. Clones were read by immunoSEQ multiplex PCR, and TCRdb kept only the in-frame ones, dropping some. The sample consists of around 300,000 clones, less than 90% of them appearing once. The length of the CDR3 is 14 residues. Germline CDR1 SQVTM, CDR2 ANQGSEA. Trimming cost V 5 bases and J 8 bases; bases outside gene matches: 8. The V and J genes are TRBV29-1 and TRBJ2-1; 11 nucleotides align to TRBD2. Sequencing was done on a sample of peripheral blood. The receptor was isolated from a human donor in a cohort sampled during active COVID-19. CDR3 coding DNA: TGCAGCGTTACTAGCGGGAGCAATCGATATGAGCAGTTCTTC. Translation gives CSVTSGSNRYEQFF.